This T cell receptor (beta chain) was profiled in a study of PD-1 blockade in mismatch repair-deficient tumors. In the study overall: All were previously treated, progressing patients with approximately 12 mismatch repair-deficient cancer types.

Findings of the study overall: Tumor-resident clones, often undetectable pretreatment in blood, expanded then contracted after pembrolizumab.

Some clones are missing from TCRdb's copy, which holds only in-frame ones; the method was immunoSEQ multiplex PCR. There are 75,000 to 80,000 clones in the sample; about 82% occur only once, and around 5.5% lies in the top ten. J gave up 5 bases and V 0 bases, and 4 bases lay outside the gene matches. CDR3 size: 15 residues. Germline loops: CDR1 SGHRS, CDR2 YFSETQ. Points on this clone: Its target is unknown.

The specimen comprised peripheral blood, sampled 44 weeks after starting pembrolizumab. This TCR was sampled from an adult with mismatch repair-deficient cancer. This chain links TRBV5-1 with TRBJ2-5; TRBD2 matches 10 bases. The CDR3, as DNA: TGCGCCAGCAGCTTGGTTAGCGGGAGGCTGGAGACCCAGTACTTC. Its protein product is CASSLVSGRLETQYF.